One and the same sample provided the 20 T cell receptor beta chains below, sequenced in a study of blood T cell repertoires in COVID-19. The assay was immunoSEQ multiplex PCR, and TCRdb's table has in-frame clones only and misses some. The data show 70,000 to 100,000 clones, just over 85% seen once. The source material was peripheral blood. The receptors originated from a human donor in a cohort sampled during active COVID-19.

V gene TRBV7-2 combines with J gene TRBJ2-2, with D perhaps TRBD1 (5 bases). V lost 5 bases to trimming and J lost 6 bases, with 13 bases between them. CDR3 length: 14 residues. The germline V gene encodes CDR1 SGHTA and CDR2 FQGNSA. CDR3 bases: TGTGCCAGCAGCCCTCTTCCCAGGGCCGGGGAGCTGTTTTTT. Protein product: CASSPLPRAGELFF. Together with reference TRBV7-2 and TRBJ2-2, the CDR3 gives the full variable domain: GAGVSQSPSNKVTEKGKDVELRCDPISGHTALYWYRQSLGQGLEFLIYFQGNSAPDKSGLPSDRFSAERTGGSVSTLTIQRTQQEDSAVYLCASSPLPRAGELFFGEGSRLTVL.

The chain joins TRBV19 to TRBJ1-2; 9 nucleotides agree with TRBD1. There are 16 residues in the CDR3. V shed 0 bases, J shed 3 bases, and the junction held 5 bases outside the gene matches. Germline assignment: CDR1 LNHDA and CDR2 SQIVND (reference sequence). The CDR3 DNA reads TGTGCCAGTAGTATAGACCAAGGGACAGGGTACTATGGCTACACCTTC. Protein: CASSIDQGTGYYGYTF.

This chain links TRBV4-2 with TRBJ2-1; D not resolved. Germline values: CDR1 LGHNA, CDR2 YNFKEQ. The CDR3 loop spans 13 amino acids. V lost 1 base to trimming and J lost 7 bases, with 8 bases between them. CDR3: CASSQAILNEQFF. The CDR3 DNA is TGTGCCAGCAGCCAAGCCATACTGAATGAGCAGTTCTTC.

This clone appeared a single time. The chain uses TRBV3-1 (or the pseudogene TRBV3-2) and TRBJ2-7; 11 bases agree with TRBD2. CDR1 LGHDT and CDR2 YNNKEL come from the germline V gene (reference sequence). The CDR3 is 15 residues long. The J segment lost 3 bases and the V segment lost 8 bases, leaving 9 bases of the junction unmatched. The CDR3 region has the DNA TGTGCCAGCGGGGTAGCGGGGGGGCCGGGCTACGAGCAGTACTTC. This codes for CASGVAGGPGYEQYF.

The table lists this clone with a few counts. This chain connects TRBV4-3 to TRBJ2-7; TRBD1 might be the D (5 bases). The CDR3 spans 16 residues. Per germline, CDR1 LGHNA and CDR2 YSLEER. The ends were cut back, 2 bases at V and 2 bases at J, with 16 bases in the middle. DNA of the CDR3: TGCGCCAGCAGCCAATCGGCTACAGGAGAGACCTACGAGCAGTACTTC. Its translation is CASSQSATGETYEQYF.

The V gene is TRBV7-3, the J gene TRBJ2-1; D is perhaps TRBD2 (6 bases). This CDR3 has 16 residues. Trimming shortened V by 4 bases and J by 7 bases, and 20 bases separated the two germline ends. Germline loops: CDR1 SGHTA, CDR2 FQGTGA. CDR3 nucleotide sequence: TGTGCCAGCAGCTCGGGACTCCCTATGCCATCAAATGAGCAGTTCTTC. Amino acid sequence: CASSSGLPMPSNEQFF.

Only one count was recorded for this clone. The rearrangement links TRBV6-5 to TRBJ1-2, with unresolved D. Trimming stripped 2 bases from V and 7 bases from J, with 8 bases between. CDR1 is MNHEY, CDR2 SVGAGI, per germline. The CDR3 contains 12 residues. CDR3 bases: TGTGCCAGCAGTTACCGCCTCGGTGGCTACACCTTC. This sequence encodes CASSYRLGGYTF.

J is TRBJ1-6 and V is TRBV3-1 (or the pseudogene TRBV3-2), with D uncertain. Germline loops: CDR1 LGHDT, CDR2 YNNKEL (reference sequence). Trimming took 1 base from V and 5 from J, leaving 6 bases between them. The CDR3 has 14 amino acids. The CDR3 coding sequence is TGTGCCAGCAGCCAAGGTCAGGATAATTCACCCCTCCACTTT. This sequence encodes CASSQGQDNSPLHF.

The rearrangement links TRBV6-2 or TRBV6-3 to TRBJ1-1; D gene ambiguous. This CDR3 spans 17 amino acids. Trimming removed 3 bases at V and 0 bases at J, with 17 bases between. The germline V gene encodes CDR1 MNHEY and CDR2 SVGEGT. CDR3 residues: CASSYLVTGGLNTEAFF. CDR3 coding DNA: TGTGCCAGCAGTTATTTAGTGACTGGTGGCCTGAACACTGAAGCTTTCTTT.

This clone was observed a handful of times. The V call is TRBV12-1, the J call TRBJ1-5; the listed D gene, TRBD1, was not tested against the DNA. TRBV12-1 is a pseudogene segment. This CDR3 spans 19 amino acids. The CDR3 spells CASSDLSKKGQGYNQPQHF. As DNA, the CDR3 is TGTGCCAGCAGCGATCTATCTAAGAAGGGGCAGGGATACAATCAGCCCCAGCATTTT.

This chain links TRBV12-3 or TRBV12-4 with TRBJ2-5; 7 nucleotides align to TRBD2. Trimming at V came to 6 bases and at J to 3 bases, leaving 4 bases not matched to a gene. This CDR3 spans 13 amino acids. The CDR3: CASRSGVKETQYF. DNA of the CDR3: TGTGCCAGCAGGAGCGGGGTGAAAGAGACCCAGTACTTC.

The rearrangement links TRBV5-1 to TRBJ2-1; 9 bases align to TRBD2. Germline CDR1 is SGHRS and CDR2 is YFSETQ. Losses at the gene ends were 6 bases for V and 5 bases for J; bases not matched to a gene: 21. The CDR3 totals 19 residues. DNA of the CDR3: TGCGCCAGCACCCGAGGGCGGGAGGGCCTTACGGGGCGGCACAATGAGCAGTTCTTC. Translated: CASTRGREGLTGRHNEQFF.

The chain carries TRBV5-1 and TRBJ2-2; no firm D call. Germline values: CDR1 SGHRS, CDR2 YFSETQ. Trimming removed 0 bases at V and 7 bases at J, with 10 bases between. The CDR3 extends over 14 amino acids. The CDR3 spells CASSLGWSGGELFF. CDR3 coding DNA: TGCGCCAGCAGCTTGGGGTGGTCAGGCGGGGAGCTGTTTTTT.

The CDR3 region has the DNA TGTGCCAGCAGCCAACTAGCGGGACTCTACGAGCAGTACTTC. It codes for CASSQLAGLYEQYF. This chain connects TRBV3-1 (or the pseudogene TRBV3-2) to TRBJ2-7; 9 nucleotides align to TRBD2. Germline CDR1 reads LGHDT; CDR2 reads YNNKEL (reference sequence). CDR3 length: 14 amino acids. V lost 2 bases and J lost 3; bases outside the gene matches: 2.

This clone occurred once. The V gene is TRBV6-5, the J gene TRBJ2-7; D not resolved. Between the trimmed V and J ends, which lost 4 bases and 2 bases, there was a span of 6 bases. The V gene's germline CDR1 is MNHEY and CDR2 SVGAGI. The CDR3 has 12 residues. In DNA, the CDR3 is TGTGCCAGCAGTTTACCAGCCTACGAGCAGTACTTC. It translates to CASSLPAYEQYF.

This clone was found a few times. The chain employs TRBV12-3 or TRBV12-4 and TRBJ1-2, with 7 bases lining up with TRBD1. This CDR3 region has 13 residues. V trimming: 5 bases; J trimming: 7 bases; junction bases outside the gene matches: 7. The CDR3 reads CASSPDRARGYTF. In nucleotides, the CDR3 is TGTGCCAGCAGTCCTGACAGGGCGCGTGGCTACACCTTC.

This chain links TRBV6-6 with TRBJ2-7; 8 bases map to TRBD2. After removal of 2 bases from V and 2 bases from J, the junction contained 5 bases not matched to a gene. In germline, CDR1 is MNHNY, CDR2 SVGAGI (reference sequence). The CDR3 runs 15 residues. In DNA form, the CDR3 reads TGTGCCAGCAGTTACGCGGGGCGGGGGGCCTACGAGCAGTACTTC. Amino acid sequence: CASSYAGRGAYEQYF.

The CDR3 DNA is TGTGCCAGCAGCGTAACGGGGAAAGGCAATGAGCAGTTCTTC. As protein: CASSVTGKGNEQFF. The rearrangement joins TRBV7-2 to TRBJ2-1; weak D call: TRBD2 (5 bases). V was clipped by 5 bases and J by 6 bases, with 14 bases between them. Germline V lookup: CDR1 SGHTA, CDR2 FQGNSA. The CDR3 has 14 residues.

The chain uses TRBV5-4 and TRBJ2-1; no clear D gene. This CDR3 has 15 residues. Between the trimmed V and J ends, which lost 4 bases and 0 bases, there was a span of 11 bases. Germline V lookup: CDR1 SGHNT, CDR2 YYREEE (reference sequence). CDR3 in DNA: TGTGCCAGCAGCACCACAACCAGCTCCTACAATGAGCAGTTCTTC. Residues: CASSTTTSSYNEQFF.

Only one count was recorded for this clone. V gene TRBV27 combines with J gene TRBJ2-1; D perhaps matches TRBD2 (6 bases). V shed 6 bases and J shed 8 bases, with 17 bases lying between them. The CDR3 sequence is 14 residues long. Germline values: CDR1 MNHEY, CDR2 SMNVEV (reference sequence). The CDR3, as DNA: TGTGCCAGCAGGGGGACTGCCCCCTGGCATGAGCAGTTCTTC. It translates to CASRGTAPWHEQFF.